The source of this T cell receptor (beta chain) is a study of blood T cell repertoires in COVID-19. The wider study: PBMCs, B-cell-depleted T cells, or T cells provided the cDNA or gDNA that made up the material.

Per the original data handling: Using reference gene primer amplification, nucleated cell counts were estimated. The table came from immunoSEQ multiplex PCR; TCRdb's copy has only in-frame clones and leaves some out. V and J calls and clone size are copied from that table; D and trimming were computed from the DNA. The sample has 150,000 to 200,000 clones, 85% to 90% seen once. Everyone who took part was roughly 18 to 89 years old, and they came from fewer than 25 US areas. Participant-given clinical history determined each cohort assignment. V dropped 5 bases and J dropped 4 bases, with 6 bases sitting between them. The CDR3 runs 11 residues.

The specimen was PBMCs or T cells enriched from blood (not recorded which). The receptor was derived from a woman aged 40 to 50 with acute COVID-19. The V call is TRBV12-3 or TRBV12-4, the J call TRBJ2-7; possible D gene TRBD2, 5 bases. Here the CDR3 DNA reads TGTGCCAGCAGTACTAGTTACGAGCAGTACTTC. Translated: CASSTSYEQYF.